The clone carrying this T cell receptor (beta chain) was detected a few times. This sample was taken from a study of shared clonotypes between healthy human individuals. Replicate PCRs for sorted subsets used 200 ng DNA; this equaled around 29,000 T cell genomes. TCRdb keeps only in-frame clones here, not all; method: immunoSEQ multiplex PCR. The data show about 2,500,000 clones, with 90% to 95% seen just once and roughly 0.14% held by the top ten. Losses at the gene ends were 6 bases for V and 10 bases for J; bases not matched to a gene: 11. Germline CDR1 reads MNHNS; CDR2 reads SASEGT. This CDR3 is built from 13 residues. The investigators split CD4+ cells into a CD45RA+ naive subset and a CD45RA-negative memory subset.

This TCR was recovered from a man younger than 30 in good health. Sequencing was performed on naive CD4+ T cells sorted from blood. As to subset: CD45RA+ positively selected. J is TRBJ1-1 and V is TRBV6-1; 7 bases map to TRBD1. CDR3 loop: CASRPQGEGVAFF. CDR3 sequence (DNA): TGTGCCAGCAGGCCTCAGGGGGAAGGGGTAGCTTTCTTT.